This TCR beta chain was identified during a study of Ad26.COV2.S vaccination and SARS-CoV-2 variants. Treatment indicated: 15 to 20 received Ad26.COV2.S at low or high dose, single or two shots; several received placebo; per-sample allocation not given. Following the first vaccine or placebo injection, samples were taken on day 63. Whoever gave the sample was an adult aged 18-55 years in Boston. Sequencing used immunoSEQ multiplex PCR; TCRdb keeps in-frame clones, though not all of them. Among approximately 300,000 clones listed, 85% to 90% were seen once. CDR3 size: 14 residues. V was trimmed by 1 base and J by 9 bases, leaving 13 bases between them. Germline assignment: CDR1 LGHNA and CDR2 YSLEER.

The chain is built from TRBV4-3 and TRBJ2-1, with D perhaps TRBD1 (5 bases). This material consisted of peripheral blood, taken in a trial of Ad26.COV2.S vaccine versus placebo. The clonotype was recovered from a person aged 18-65 years who received the Ad26.COV2.S COVID-19 vaccine or a placebo. The CDR3 DNA sequence: TGCGCCAGCAGCCAAGTTCAGGGCATCGGTGAGCAGTTCTTC. Its translation is CASSQVQGIGEQFF.